These T cell receptor beta chains were read from a single sample in a study of T-cell memory formation after mild COVID-19. TCRdb analysed the 5' RACE reads with MiXCR anew, one entry per CDR3 protein. The table has around 470,000 distinct CDR3 sequences, 15% to 25% seen once. The sample comprised PBMCs or a T cell subset sorted from them (not recorded which). Receptors were obtained from an adult woman who had mild COVID-19 (a few samples of this study predate the infection). Cell type and time point are not known. Each CDR3 is given with its conserved first and last residue. Each record gives: V gene, J gene, clone size, D gene, CDR3 DNA, CDR3 protein. D genes are given only for firm matches. Clone size is given for some rows only: seen once, a few or many times, or a class if the clone is expanded.

>TRBV5-1|TRBJ2-7|few|.
TGCGCCAGCAGCTTGGACGGGACGTTAGCCTACGAGCAGTACTTC
CASSLDGTLAYEQYF
>TRBV7-7|TRBJ2-3|few|TRBD1
TGTGCCAGCAGCCCCGGCACAGGGGTGGCAGATACGCAGTATTTT
CASSPGTGVADTQYF
>TRBV3-1|TRBJ2-1|.|TRBD2
TGTGCCAGCAGCCGAGGGGTTATCGGGACTAGTCTCTATGAGCAGTTCTTC
CASSRGVIGTSLYEQFF
>TRBV5-6|TRBJ2-7|few|.
TGTGCCAGCAGCTTGCGAGGGGAGGACTACGAGCAGTACTTC
CASSLRGEDYEQYF
>TRBV20-1|TRBJ2-2|.|.
TGCAGTGCGGAGGAGAACACCGGGGAGCTGTTTTTT
CSAEENTGELFF
>TRBV6-5|TRBJ1-3|.|TRBD1
TGTGCCAGCAGTTACTCCCACAGGGGCTCTGGAAACACCATATATTTT
CASSYSHRGSGNTIYF
>TRBV3-1|TRBJ2-3|few|TRBD2
TGTGCCAGCAGCCCTCTGAGCGGGGGGGCCACAGATACGCAGTATTTT
CASSPLSGGATDTQYF
>TRBV11-2|TRBJ2-7|.|.
TGTGCCAGCAGCTTTACTAGCAACTACGAGCAGTACTTC
CASSFTSNYEQYF
>TRBV3-1|TRBJ2-1|.|.
TGTGCCAGCAGTCGACCCGTTTACAATGAGCAGTTCTTC
CASSRPVYNEQFF
>TRBV12-3/TRBV12-4|TRBJ2-4|many|TRBD2
TGTGCCAGCAGTTTAGGTAGCGGGATAGGCATTCAGTACTTC
CASSLGSGIGIQYF
>TRBV9|TRBJ2-3|.|TRBD2
TGTGCCAGCAGCCCCCCAAGTGGTGGACGGGAGGGGACAGATACGCAGTATTTT
CASSPPSGGREGTDTQYF
>TRBV12-3/TRBV12-4|TRBJ1-2|few|.
TGTGCCAGCAGTTTAGGGAAACAGGACACCACCTTC
CASSLGKQDTTF
>TRBV4-2|TRBJ2-7|many|.
TGTGCCAGCAGCCAAGGGGCTCAAGGCGAGCAGTACTTC
CASSQGAQGEQYF
>TRBV10-3|TRBJ2-7|.|TRBD2
TGTGCCATCCGAGCTAGCGGGGTTTACGAGCAGTACTTC
CAIRASGVYEQYF
>TRBV7-9|TRBJ2-1|.|TRBD1
TGTGCCAGCAGCGACAGGGGCCATGAGCAGTTCTTC
CASSDRGHEQFF
>TRBV7-2|TRBJ2-5|many|TRBD2
TGTGCCAGCAGCTTGACTAGCGGGGGGGAGACCCAGTACTTC
CASSLTSGGETQYF
>TRBV7-8|TRBJ1-5|few|TRBD1
TGTGCCAGCAGGCAAGGACAGGGCACCAATCAGCCCCAGCATTTT
CASRQGQGTNQPQHF
>TRBV6-5|TRBJ2-2|few|TRBD2
TGTGCCAGCAGTTACGGGTTGGCGGGGGGGCCCGGGGAGCTGTTTTTT
CASSYGLAGGPGELFF
>TRBV6-5|TRBJ2-1|.|.
TGTGCCAGCTCATCGGACTTCTACAATGAGCAGTTCTTC
CASSSDFYNEQFF
>TRBV4-1|TRBJ1-2|.|.
TGCGCCAGCAGCCAAGGACTGGGTTTGAACTATGGCTACACCTTC
CASSQGLGLNYGYTF
>TRBV3-2|TRBJ2-1|.|.
TGTGCCAGCAGCCAAGATGGGAAGGGAGTATGCAATGAGCAGTTCTTC
CASSQDGKGVCNEQFF
>TRBV4-1|TRBJ2-7|few|TRBD1
TGCGCCAGCAGCCCCCCCAGGACAGGGGCCTACGAGCAGTACTTC
CASSPPRTGAYEQYF
>TRBV27|TRBJ2-3|.|.
TGTGCCAGCAGTCCCCAGGACTACACAGATACGCAGTATTTT
CASSPQDYTDTQYF
>TRBV4-1|TRBJ2-3|few|TRBD1
TGCGCCAGCAGCCCCCGGGACAGGAACCCAGATACGCAGTATTTT
CASSPRDRNPDTQYF
>TRBV2|TRBJ1-1|.|.
TGTGCCAGCAGTGAAGCGCGGGCGGGGATGAACACTGAAGCTTTCTTT
CASSEARAGMNTEAFF
>TRBV5-6|TRBJ2-1|.|.
TGTGCCAGCAGATACCTAGGGTACAATGAGCAGTTCTTC
CASRYLGYNEQFF
>TRBV27|TRBJ2-1|.|TRBD2
TGTGCCAGCAGTTTTAGGACTAGCTCTGAGCAGTTCTTC
CASSFRTSSEQFF
>TRBV28|TRBJ1-4|few|.
TGTGCCAGCAGATACAGGAATGAAAAACTGTTTTTT
CASRYRNEKLFF
>TRBV7-2|TRBJ1-2|many|TRBD1
TGTGCCAGCAGCTTAGCCCCTCCGGGACAGGGATTCGGTGGCTACACCTTC
CASSLAPPGQGFGGYTF
>TRBV12-3/TRBV12-4|TRBJ1-3|few|.
TGTGCCAGCAGTCCCTTCCCTGACATTGGAAACACCATATATTTT
CASSPFPDIGNTIYF